Listed below are T cell receptor beta chains from one sample, sequenced in a study of T-cell memory formation after mild COVID-19. In TCRdb, the 5' RACE reads were re-called with MiXCR into one record per CDR3 protein. The sample lists about 350,000 distinct CDR3 sequences, under 30% occurring once. Source material: PBMCs or a T cell subset sorted from them (not recorded which). Receptors were obtained from an adult woman who had mild COVID-19 (a few samples of this study predate the infection). Cell type and time point are not known. CDR3s include the opening cysteine and the closing phenylalanine or tryptophan. Each record gives: V gene, J gene, clone size, D gene, CDR3 protein, CDR3 DNA. D genes are given only for firm matches. Clone size is given for some rows only: seen once, a few or many times, or a class if the clone is expanded.

TRBV2,TRBJ1-2,NA,TRBD1,CASSGQGAVYGYTF,TGTGCCAGCAGTGGACAGGGGGCTGTCTATGGCTACACCTTC
TRBV5-6,TRBJ2-7,NA,NA,CASSLFNTAALSVYEQYF,TGTGCCAGCAGCTTGTTCAACACGGCGGCCCTAAGTGTCTACGAGCAGTACTTC
TRBV6-6,TRBJ2-7,few,TRBD2,CASTPRLAAAYEQYF,TGTGCCAGCACTCCCAGACTAGCGGCTGCCTACGAGCAGTACTTC
TRBV5-1,TRBJ2-5,NA,NA,CASSLVSGPQETQYF,TGCGCCAGCAGCTTGGTCAGCGGGCCACAAGAGACCCAGTACTTC
TRBV5-6,TRBJ2-7,NA,TRBD2,CASSSSGRGTYEQYF,TGTGCCAGCAGTTCTAGCGGGAGGGGTACCTACGAGCAGTACTTC
TRBV7-9,TRBJ2-2,NA,TRBD1,CASSLDRVNGELFF,TGTGCCAGCAGCCTAGACAGGGTGAACGGGGAGCTGTTTTTT
TRBV7-9,TRBJ2-1,NA,NA,CASSSLGGVEEQFF,TGTGCCAGCAGCTCCCTTGGGGGAGTAGAAGAGCAGTTCTTC
TRBV24-1,TRBJ2-3,NA,TRBD1,CATSLTGGTDTQYF,TGTGCCACCAGCTTGACAGGGGGAACAGATACGCAGTATTTT
TRBV7-6,TRBJ2-3,few,TRBD2,CASSLTPPLAGGRDTQYF,TGTGCCAGCAGCTTAACCCCCCCACTAGCGGGAGGTAGGGATACGCAGTATTTT
TRBV7-6,TRBJ2-1,NA,NA,CASSPGGLYNEQFF,TGTGCCAGCAGCCCCGGCGGACTCTACAATGAGCAGTTCTTC
TRBV7-8,TRBJ2-3,few,NA,CASSSRSADTQYF,TGTGCCAGCAGCTCACGGTCTGCAGATACGCAGTATTTT
TRBV6-2/TRBV6-3,TRBJ2-7,NA,TRBD2,CASRDPSGSSYEQYF,TGTGCCAGCAGAGACCCCAGCGGGAGCTCCTACGAGCAGTACTTC
TRBV5-5,TRBJ2-5,NA,NA,CASSLGSLGLYQETQYF,TGTGCCAGCAGCTTGGGCTCTCTAGGGTTGTACCAAGAGACCCAGTACTTC
TRBV19,TRBJ2-7,NA,NA,CASSIAPSSYEQYF,TGTGCCAGTAGTATAGCCCCGAGCTCCTACGAGCAGTACTTC
TRBV9,TRBJ2-3,NA,NA,CASTRTEDTQYF,TGTGCCAGCACCCGGACAGAAGATACGCAGTATTTT
TRBV9,TRBJ2-2,few,TRBD1,CASSVDRGYPGELFF,TGTGCCAGCAGCGTAGACAGGGGGTACCCCGGGGAGCTGTTTTTT